The TCR beta chain described here comes from a study of blood T cell repertoires in COVID-19. About the study: Samples taken during acute and convalescent COVID-19 were collected in the United States, Italy and Spain. PBMCs, B-cell-depleted T cells, or T cells were the source of the cDNA or gDNA that made up the material.

Germline CDR1 is SGHVS and CDR2 is FNYEAQ. The length of the CDR3 is 15 residues. V lost 3 bases, J lost 4 bases, and 15 bases lay in between. Per the original methods: Estimation of nucleated cell counts was performed using reference gene primer amplification. TCRdb keeps only in-frame clones here, not all; method: immunoSEQ multiplex PCR. The D gene and trimming were derived from the DNA, and the V and J assignments and clone size from that table. The sample has 250,000 to 350,000 clones; roughly 88% are singletons. V gene TRBV7-6 combines with J gene TRBJ1-1; unclear D gene. The TCR comes from a man aged 18 to 30 with active or convalescent COVID-19. The source material was peripheral blood. The CDR3, as DNA: TGTGCCAGCAGCTTTTTGCCCGGGGTTGGCACTGAAGCTTTCTTT. Its protein is CASSFLPGVGTEAFF.